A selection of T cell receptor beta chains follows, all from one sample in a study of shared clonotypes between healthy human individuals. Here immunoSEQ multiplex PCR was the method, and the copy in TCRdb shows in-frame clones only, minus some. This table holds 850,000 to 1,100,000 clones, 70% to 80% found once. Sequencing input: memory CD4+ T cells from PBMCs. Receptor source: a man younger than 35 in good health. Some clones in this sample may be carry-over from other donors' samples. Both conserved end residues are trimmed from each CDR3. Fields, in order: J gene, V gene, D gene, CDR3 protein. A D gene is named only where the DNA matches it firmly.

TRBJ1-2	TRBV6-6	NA	ASSYGRVSNYGYT
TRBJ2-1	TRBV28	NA	ASSPTWRGDNEQF
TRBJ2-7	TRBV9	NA	ASSAESAGGPYEQY
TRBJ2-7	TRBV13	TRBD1	ASSSQPGQGFYEQY
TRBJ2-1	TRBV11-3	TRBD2	ASSLEAGKGNEQF
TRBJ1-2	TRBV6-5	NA	ASSYSKFRGWDGYT
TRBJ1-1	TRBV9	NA	ASSVAVNTEAF
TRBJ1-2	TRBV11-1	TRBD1	ASSSRQGGYGYT
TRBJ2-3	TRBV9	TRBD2	ASSVGGGSVFGDTQY
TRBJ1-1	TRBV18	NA	ASSPNGGNTEAF
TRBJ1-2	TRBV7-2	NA	ASSLFETYT
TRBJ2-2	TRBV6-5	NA	ASSEWTTGELF
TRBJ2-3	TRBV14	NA	ASSQVRRADTQY
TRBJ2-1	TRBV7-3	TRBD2	ASSRSGSEPNEQF
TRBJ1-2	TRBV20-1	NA	SASSAYGYT
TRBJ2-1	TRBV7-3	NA	ASSYGNDNEQF
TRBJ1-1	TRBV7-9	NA	ASSFTGYTEAF
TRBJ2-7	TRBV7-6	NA	ASSPTGRQGAKQY
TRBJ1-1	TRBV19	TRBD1	ASRALEGQGQKAF
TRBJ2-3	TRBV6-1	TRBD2	ASSEVGTSSTSTDTQY
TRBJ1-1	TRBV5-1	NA	ASSGQANTEAF
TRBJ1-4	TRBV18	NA	ASSPGRANEKLF
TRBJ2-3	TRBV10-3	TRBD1	AISDQAGTGAVGTQY
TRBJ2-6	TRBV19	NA	ASSMGGGGANVLT
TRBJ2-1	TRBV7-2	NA	ASSLARNEQF
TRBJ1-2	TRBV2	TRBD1	ASRTDREVDGYT
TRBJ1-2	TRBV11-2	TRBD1	ASSPGQGGYT
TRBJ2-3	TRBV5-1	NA	ASSPGSQRDADTQY
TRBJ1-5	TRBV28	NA	ASRGNNQPQH
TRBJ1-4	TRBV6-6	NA	ASSYLDATNEKLF
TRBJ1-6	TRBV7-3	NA	ASSLTHRVGSPLH
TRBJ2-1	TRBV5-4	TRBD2	ASSLGTSGRNEQF
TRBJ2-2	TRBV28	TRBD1	ASDGTGDSTGELF
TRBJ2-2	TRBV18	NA	ASSPGDLRGANTGELF
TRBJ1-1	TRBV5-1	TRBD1	ASSGTGQAEAF
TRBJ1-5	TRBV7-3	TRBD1	ASSRDRNQPQH
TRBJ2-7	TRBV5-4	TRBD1	ASSLPGQGAREQY
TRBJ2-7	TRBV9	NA	ASSVGPGSVYEQY